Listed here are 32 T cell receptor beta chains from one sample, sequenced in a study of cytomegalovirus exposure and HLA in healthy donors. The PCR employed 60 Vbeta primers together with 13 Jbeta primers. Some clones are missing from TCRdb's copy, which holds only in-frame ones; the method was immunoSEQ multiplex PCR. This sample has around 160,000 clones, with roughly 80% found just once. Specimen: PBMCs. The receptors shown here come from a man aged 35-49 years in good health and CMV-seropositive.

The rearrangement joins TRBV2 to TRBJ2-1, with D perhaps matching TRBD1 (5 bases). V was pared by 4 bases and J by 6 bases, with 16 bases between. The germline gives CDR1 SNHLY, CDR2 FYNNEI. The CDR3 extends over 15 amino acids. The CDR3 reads CASSVRRSDSNEQFF. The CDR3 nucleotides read TGTGCCAGCAGTGTCAGAAGGTCAGACAGCAATGAGCAGTTCTTC. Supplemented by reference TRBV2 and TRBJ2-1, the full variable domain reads EPEVTQTPSHQVTQMGQEVILRCVPISNHLYFYWYRQILGQKVEFLVSFYNNEISEKSEIFDDQFSVERPDGSNFTLKIRSTKLEDSAMYFCASSVRRSDSNEQFFGPGTRLTVL.

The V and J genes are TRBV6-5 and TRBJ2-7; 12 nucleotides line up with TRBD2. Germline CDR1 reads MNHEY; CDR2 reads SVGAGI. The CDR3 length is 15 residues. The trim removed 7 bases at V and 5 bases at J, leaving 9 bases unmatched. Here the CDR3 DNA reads TGTGCCAGCACCCCTAGCGGGAGGGTATCCCACGAGCAGTACTTC. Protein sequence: CASTPSGRVSHEQYF.

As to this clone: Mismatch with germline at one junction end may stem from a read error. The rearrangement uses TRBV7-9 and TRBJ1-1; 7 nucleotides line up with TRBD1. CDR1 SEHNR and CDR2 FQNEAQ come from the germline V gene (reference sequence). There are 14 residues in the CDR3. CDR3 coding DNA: TGTTCCAGCAGCAAGACAGGGTCGGTGGATGAAGCTTTCTTT. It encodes CSSSKTGSVDEAFF.

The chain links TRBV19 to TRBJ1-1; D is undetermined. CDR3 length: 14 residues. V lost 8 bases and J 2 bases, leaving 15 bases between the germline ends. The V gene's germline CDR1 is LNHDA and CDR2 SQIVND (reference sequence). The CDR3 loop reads CASRQLYPNTEAFF. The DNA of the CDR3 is TGTGCCAGTCGACAACTCTACCCAAACACTGAAGCTTTCTTT.

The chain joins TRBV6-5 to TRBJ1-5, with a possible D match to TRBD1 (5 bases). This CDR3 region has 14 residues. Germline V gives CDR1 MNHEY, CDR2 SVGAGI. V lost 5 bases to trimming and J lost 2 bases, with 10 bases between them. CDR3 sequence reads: CASSERGGNQPQHF. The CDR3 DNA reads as TGTGCCAGCAGTGAAAGGGGTGGCAATCAGCCCCAGCATTTT.

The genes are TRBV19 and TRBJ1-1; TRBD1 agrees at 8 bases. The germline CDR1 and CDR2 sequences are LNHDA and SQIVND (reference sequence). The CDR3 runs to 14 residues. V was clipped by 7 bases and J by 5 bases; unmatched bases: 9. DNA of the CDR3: TGTGCCAGTACCCCGGACAGGGAGGCTACTGAAGCTTTCTTT. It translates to CASTPDREATEAFF.

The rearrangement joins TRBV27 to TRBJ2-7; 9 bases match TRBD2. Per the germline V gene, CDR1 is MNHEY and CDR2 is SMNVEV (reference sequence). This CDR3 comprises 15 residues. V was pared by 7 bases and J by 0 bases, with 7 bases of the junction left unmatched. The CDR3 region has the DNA TGTGCCAGCAAAGTCGCAGCGGGAGGCTCCTACGAGCAGTACTTC. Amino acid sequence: CASKVAAGGSYEQYF.

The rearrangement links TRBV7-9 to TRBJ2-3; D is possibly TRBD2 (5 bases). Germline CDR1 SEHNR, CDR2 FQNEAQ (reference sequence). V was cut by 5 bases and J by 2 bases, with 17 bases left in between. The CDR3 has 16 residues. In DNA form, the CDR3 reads TGTGCCAGCAGCCCCCTCCGGGGAGCAGACACAGATACGCAGTATTTT. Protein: CASSPLRGADTDTQYF.

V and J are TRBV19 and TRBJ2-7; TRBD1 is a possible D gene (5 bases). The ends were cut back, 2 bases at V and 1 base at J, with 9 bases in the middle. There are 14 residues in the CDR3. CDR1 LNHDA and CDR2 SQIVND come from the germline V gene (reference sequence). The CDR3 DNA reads TGTGCCAGTAGTATACCAGGGATTTCCTACGAGCAGTACTTC. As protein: CASSIPGISYEQYF.

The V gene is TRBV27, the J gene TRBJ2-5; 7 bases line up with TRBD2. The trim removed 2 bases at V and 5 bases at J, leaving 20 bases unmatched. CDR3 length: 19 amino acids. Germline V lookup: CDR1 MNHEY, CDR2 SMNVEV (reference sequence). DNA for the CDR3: TGTGCCAGCAGTTTAAGAGGGAGGGTCTCAGCGGGATGGGGTGAGACCCAGTACTTC. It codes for CASSLRGRVSAGWGETQYF.

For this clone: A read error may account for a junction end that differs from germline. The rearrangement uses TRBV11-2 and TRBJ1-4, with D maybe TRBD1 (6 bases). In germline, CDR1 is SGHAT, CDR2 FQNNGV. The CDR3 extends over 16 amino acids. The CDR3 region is CASSPNRELTNEKPFF. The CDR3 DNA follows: TGTGCCAGCAGCCCTAACAGGGAATTGACTAATGAAAAACCGTTTTTT.

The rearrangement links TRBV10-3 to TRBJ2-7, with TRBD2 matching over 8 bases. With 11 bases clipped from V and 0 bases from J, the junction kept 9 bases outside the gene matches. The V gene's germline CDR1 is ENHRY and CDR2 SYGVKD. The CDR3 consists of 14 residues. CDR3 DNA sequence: TGTGCCGCCTCGAGAGGGACTAGCTCCTACGAGCAGTACTTC. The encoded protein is CAASRGTSSYEQYF.

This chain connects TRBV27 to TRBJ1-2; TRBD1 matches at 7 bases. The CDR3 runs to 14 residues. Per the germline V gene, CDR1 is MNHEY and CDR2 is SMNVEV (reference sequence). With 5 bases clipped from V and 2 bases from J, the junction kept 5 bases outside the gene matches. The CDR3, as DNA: TGTGCCAGCAGTAAAACAGGGGACAACTATGGCTACACCTTC. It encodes CASSKTGDNYGYTF.

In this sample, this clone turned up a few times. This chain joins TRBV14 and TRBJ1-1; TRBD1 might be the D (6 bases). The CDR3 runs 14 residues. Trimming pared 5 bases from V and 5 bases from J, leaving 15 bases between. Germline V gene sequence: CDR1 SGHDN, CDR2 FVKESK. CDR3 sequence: CASSRDKGRTEAFF. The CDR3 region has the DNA TGTGCCAGCAGCAGGGACAAGGGAAGAACTGAAGCTTTCTTT.

The CDR3 here is CSVARFEVYGYTF. CDR3 nucleotides: TGCAGCGTTGCCAGGTTCGAAGTCTATGGCTACACCTTC. The chain combines TRBV29-1 with TRBJ1-2; no firm D call. Germline CDR1 is SQVTM and CDR2 is ANQGSEA. The ends were cut back, 4 bases at V and 4 bases at J, with 13 bases in the middle. The length of the CDR3 is 13 residues.

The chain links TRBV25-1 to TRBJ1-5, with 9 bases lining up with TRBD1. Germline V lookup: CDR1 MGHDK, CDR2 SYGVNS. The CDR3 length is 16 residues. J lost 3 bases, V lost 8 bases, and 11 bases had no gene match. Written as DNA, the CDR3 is TGTGCCAGCCGCCCCACGACAGGGGGAAACAATCAGCCCCAGCATTTT. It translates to CASRPTTGGNNQPQHF. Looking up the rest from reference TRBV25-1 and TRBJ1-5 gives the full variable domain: EADIYQTPRYLVIGTGKKITLECSQTMGHDKMYWYQQDPGMELHLIHYSYGVNSTEKGDLSSESTVSRIRTEHFPLTLESARPSHTSQYLCASRPTTGGNNQPQHFGDGTRLSIL.

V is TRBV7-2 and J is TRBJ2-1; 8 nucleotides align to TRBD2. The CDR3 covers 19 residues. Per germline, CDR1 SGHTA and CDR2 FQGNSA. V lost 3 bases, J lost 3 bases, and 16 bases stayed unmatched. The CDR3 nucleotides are TGTGCCAGCAGCTTTAACCCGACCCAAGCGGGAGCGGTCTACAATGAGCAGTTCTTC. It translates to CASSFNPTQAGAVYNEQFF. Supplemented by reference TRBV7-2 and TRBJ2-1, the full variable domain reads GAGVSQSPSNKVTEKGKDVELRCDPISGHTALYWYRQSLGQGLEFLIYFQGNSAPDKSGLPSDRFSAERTGGSVSTLTIQRTQQEDSAVYLCASSFNPTQAGAVYNEQFFGPGTRLTVL.

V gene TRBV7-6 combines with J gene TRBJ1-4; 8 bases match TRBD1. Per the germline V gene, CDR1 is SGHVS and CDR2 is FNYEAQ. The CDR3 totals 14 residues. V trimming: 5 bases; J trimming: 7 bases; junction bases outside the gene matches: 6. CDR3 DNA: TGTGCCAGCAGCCCCGGGACAGGAGGTGAAAAACTGTTTTTT. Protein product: CASSPGTGGEKLFF.

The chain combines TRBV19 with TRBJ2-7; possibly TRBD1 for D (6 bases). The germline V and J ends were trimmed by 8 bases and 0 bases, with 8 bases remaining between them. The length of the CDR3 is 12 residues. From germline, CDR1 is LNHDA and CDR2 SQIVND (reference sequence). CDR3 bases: TGTGCCAGTCAGGGGAGCTCCTACGAGCAGTACTTC. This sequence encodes CASQGSSYEQYF.

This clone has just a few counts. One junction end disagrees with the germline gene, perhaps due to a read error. This CDR3 reads CSVDLGGPSNAGELFF. The CDR3 nucleotides read TGCAGCGTTGACTTAGGAGGACCCTCGAACGCCGGGGAGCTGTTTTTT. The V and J genes are TRBV29-1 and TRBJ2-2; D may be TRBD2 (5 bases). Germline values: CDR1 SQVTM, CDR2 ANQGSEA. The CDR3 extends over 16 amino acids.

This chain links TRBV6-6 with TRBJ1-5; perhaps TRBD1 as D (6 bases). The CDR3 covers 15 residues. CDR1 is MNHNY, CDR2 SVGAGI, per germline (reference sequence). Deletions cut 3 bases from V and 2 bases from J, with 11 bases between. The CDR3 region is CASSYTSGGNQPQHF. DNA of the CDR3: TGTGCCAGCAGTTATACCTCAGGGGGCAATCAGCCCCAGCATTTT.

This chain's CDR3 is CAWRGTGSGNTIYF. The CDR3 bases are TGTGCCTGGAGGGGGACAGGTTCGGGAAACACCATATATTTT. The chain links TRBV30 to TRBJ1-3; 8 bases are a match to TRBD1. Losses at the gene ends were 3 bases for V and 4 bases for J; bases not matched to a gene: 5. CDR3 length: 14 residues. Germline assignment: CDR1 GTSNPN and CDR2 SVGIG (reference sequence).

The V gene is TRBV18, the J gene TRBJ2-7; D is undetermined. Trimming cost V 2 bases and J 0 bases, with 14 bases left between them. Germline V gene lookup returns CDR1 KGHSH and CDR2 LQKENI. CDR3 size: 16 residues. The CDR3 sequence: CASSPVPSQNSYEQYF. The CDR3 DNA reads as TGTGCCAGCTCACCAGTTCCCAGTCAAAACTCCTACGAGCAGTACTTC.

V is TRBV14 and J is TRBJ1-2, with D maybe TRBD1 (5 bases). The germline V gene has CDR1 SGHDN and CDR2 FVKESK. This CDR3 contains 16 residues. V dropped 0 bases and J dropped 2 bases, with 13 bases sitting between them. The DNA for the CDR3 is TGTGCCAGCAGCCAAGAGGGGCGCAGTTTGAACTATGGCTACACCTTC. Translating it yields CASSQEGRSLNYGYTF.

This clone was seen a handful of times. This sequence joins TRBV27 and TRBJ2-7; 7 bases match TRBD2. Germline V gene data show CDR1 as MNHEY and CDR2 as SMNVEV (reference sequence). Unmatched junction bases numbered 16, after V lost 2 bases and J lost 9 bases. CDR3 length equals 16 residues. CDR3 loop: CASSLRPDGGSNVQYF. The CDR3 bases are TGTGCCAGCAGTTTAAGGCCCGACGGCGGGAGTAATGTGCAGTACTTC.

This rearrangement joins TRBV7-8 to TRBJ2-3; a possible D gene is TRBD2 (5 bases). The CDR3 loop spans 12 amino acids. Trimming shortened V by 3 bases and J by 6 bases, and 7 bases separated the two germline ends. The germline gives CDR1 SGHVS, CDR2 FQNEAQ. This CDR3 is CASSFSEDTQYF. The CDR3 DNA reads TGTGCCAGCAGCTTTAGCGAGGATACGCAGTATTTT.

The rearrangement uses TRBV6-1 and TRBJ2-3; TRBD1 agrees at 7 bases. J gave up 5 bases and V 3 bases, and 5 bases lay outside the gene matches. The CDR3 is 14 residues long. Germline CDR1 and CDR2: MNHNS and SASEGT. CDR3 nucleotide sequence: TGTGCCAGCAGTGACCCAGGGGGTCGAGATACGCAGTATTTT. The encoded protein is CASSDPGGRDTQYF.

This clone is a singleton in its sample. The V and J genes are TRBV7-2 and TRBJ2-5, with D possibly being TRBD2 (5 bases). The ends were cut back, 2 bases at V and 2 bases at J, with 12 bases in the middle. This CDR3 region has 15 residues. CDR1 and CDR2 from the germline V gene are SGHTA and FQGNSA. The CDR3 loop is CASSLFGRGQETQYF. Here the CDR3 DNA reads TGTGCCAGCAGCTTATTTGGGAGAGGTCAAGAGACCCAGTACTTC.

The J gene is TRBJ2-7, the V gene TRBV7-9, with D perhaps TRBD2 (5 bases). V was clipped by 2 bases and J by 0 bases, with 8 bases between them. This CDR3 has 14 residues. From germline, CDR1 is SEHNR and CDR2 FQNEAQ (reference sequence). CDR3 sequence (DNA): TGTGCCAGCAGCTTACGGGGAGACTCCTACGAGCAGTACTTC. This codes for CASSLRGDSYEQYF.

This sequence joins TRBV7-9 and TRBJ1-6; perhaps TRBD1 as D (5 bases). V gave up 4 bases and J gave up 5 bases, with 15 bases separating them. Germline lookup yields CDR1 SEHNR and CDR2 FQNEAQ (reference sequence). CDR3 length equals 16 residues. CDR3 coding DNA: TGTGCCAGCAGCTCAGCCAGACAGCAAGATAATTCACCCCTCCACTTT. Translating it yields CASSSARQQDNSPLHF.

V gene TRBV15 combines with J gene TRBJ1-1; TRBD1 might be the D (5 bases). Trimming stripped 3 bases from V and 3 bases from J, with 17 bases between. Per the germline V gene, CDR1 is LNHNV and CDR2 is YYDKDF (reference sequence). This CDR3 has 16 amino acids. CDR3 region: CATSRPRGVGDTEAFF. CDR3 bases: TGTGCCACCAGCAGGCCTCGGGGGGTCGGGGACACTGAAGCTTTCTTT.

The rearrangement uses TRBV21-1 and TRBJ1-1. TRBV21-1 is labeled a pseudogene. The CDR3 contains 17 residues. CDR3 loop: CASSHSVEGLENTEAFF. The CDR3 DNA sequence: TGTGCCAGCAGCCACTCCGTAGAGGGACTGGAGAACACTGAAGCTTTCTTT.